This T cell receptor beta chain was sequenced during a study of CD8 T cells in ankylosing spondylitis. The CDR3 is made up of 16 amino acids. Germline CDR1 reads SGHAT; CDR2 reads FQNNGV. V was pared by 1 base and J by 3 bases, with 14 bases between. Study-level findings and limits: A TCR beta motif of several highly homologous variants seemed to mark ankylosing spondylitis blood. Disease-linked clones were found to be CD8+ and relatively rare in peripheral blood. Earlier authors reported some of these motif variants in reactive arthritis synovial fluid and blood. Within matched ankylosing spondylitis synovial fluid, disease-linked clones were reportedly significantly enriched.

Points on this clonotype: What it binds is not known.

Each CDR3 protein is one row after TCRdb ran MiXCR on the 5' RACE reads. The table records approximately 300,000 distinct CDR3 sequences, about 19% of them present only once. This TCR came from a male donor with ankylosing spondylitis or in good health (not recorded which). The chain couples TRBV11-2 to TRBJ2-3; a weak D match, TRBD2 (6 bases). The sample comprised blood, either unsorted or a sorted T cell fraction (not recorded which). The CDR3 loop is CASSLGDGGGTDTQYF. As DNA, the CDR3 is TGTGCCAGCAGCTTAGGAGACGGGGGAGGAACAGATACGCAGTATTTT.